Listed here are 7 T cell receptor beta chains from one sample, sequenced in a study of post-analysis software for immune sequencing data. Points from the study as a whole: There were five or six TRBV segments more frequent in patients than controls, and TRBV5-6, TRBV5-1 and TRBV20-1 were among them.

The antigens for these receptors are not known. The TCR beta cDNA libraries contained unique molecular identifiers. One entry per CDR3 protein, called by TCRdb with MiXCR from the PCR reads. Here the sample spans 600,000 to 750,000 distinct CDR3 sequences, more than 50% being singletons. Sequencing input: blood. The receptors were sampled from a girl under 10 years old with multiple sclerosis.

This clonotype was seen more than once but under ten times. V and J are TRBV30 and TRBJ2-7, with no clear D. The CDR3 totals 11 residues. Trimming pared 5 bases from V and 1 base from J, leaving 6 bases between. The V gene's germline CDR1 is GTSNPN and CDR2 SVGIG (reference sequence). The CDR3 loop is CAWSVSYEQYF. For the CDR3, the DNA is TGTGCCTGGTCAGTGTCCTACGAGCAGTACTTC.

This chain's CDR3 is CASSPVHLSYEQYF. DNA for the CDR3: TGCGCCAGCAGCCCGGTCCACCTTTCCTACGAGCAGTACTTC. The rearrangement links TRBV5-1 to TRBJ2-7; D is undetermined. Trimming took off 4 bases at V and 1 base at J, with 12 bases between the two ends. Germline lookup yields CDR1 SGHRS and CDR2 YFSETQ. The CDR3 sequence is 14 residues long.

The rearrangement links TRBV4-3 to TRBJ2-3; D is possibly TRBD2 (6 bases). Germline-derived CDR1 and CDR2 are LGHNA and YSLEER. This CDR3 comprises 18 residues. The V end was cut by 0 bases, the J end by 2 bases, with 18 bases between. DNA for the CDR3: TGCGCCAGCAGCCAAGATTCCCTCGGGCGGGACCTCACAGATACGCAGTATTTT. Translated, it gives CASSQDSLGRDLTDTQYF.

This rearrangement joins TRBV20-1 to TRBJ1-2; 9 nucleotides align to TRBD1. J was trimmed by 6 bases and V by 0 bases; bases with no gene match: 11. Per the germline V gene, CDR1 is DFQATT and CDR2 is SNEGSKA (reference sequence). This CDR3 comprises 16 residues. The CDR3 DNA sequence: TGCAGTGCTAGAGACGGGACAGGGTCGGACCTTAATGGCTACACCTTC. This sequence encodes CSARDGTGSDLNGYTF.

The chain couples TRBV7-9 to TRBJ2-3, with D unresolved. The CDR3 is 15 residues long. The V and J ends lost 7 bases and 0 bases respectively, with 14 bases between them. Germline CDR1 SEHNR, CDR2 FQNEAQ (reference sequence). The CDR3, as DNA: TGTGCCAGCAAGCAGCTAGATACTAGCACAGATACGCAGTATTTT. It codes for CASKQLDTSTDTQYF.

The V call is TRBV4-1, the J call TRBJ2-5; D call uncertain. The DNA matches TRBJ2-7 better at its end, which makes the J call doubtful. Germline assignment: CDR1 MGHRA and CDR2 YSYEKL. This CDR3 has 14 amino acids. CDR3 in DNA: TGCGCCAGCAGCCAAGGGAATCGGTTCTACGAGCAGTACTTC. This encodes CASSQGNRFYEQYF.

This chain joins TRBV13 and TRBJ1-1; a possible D gene is TRBD1 (6 bases). The CDR3 has 18 amino acids. Germline loops: CDR1 PRHDT, CDR2 FYEKMQ (reference sequence). V lost 1 base, J lost 0 bases, and 18 bases lay in between. The CDR3 region has the DNA TGTGCCAGCAGCTTAGTGGGTCGCTGGACAGTCATGAACACTGAAGCTTTCTTT. It specifies CASSLVGRWTVMNTEAFF.